Shown below are 19 T cell receptor beta chains from a single sample sequenced in a study of shared clonotypes between healthy human individuals. Here immunoSEQ multiplex PCR was the method, and the copy in TCRdb shows in-frame clones only, minus some. The sample lists 1.5 million to 2.5 million clones; just under 95% were seen once. Naive CD8 populations comprised CD45RO-negative cells positively selected for CCR7, excluding terminally differentiated effector memory CD45RA+ cells. The specimen sequenced was naive CD8+ T cells sorted from blood. The source of these receptors is a man aged 18 to 30 in good health.

V gene TRBV4-1 combines with J gene TRBJ1-1; TRBD1 is a possible D gene (5 bases). Deletions cut 2 bases from V and 0 bases from J, with 10 bases between. Germline loops: CDR1 MGHRA, CDR2 YSYEKL. The CDR3 is 15 residues long. The CDR3 sequence: CASSQLSGLNTEAFF. DNA of the CDR3: TGCGCCAGCAGCCAACTATCGGGACTGAACACTGAAGCTTTCTTT.

The gene calls are TRBV6-5 and TRBJ2-1, with D perhaps being TRBD1 or TRBD2 (5 bases each). This CDR3 contains 14 residues. Trimming cost V 0 bases and J 8 bases, with 11 bases left between them. Germline V CDR1 and CDR2: MNHEY, SVGAGI. The CDR3 here is CASSYSKGTHEQFF. CDR3 DNA: TGTGCCAGCAGTTACTCGAAAGGGACCCATGAGCAGTTCTTC.

The gene calls are TRBV27 and TRBJ2-7; D is perhaps TRBD1 (5 bases). Germline values: CDR1 MNHEY, CDR2 SMNVEV (reference sequence). Trimming shortened V by 1 base and J by 2 bases, and 15 bases separated the two germline ends. The CDR3 is 16 amino acids. The CDR3 nucleotides read TGTGCCAGCAGTTTATTGAGCCCCACAGGTACCTACGAGCAGTACTTC. Its protein is CASSLLSPTGTYEQYF.

Concerning this clone itself: This same CDR3 is encoded by further DNA sequences in the sample. The chain uses TRBV7-9 and TRBJ2-3, with TRBD2 identical over 9 bases. The CDR3 has 16 amino acids. Germline lookup yields CDR1 SEHNR and CDR2 FQNEAQ (reference sequence). The junction had 3 bases not matched to a gene; V was cut back by 0 bases and J by 2 bases. The CDR3 here is CASSLAAGGPTDTQYF. CDR3 DNA sequence: TGTGCCAGCAGCTTAGCGGCGGGAGGGCCCACAGATACGCAGTATTTT.

DNA of the CDR3: TGTGCCAGCAGCTTATACCCGATCGACGAGCAGTACTTC. Encoded protein: CASSLYPIDEQYF. The chain couples TRBV7-6 to TRBJ2-7; no firm D call. The length of the CDR3 is 13 residues. V was trimmed by 2 bases and J by 5 bases, leaving 10 bases between them. CDR1 and CDR2 (germline): SGHVS, FNYEAQ.

V and J are TRBV5-6 and TRBJ2-7; TRBD1 or TRBD2 may be the D gene (5 bases each). This CDR3 has 15 amino acids. V lost 3 bases and J 3 bases, leaving 16 bases between the germline ends. Germline V gives CDR1 SGHDT, CDR2 YYEEEE. The CDR3 nucleotides are TGTGCCAGCAGCTGGAGTACGGGGCTGGGCTACGAGCAGTACTTC. Protein product: CASSWSTGLGYEQYF.

The rearrangement links TRBV6-5 to TRBJ2-2, with a possible D match to TRBD2 (7 bases). CDR1 MNHEY and CDR2 SVGAGI come from the germline V gene. With 7 bases removed from V and 7 bases from J, the gap between germline ends came to 16 bases. There are 14 residues in the CDR3. CDR3 sequence reads: CASIGRGAHGELFF. DNA of the CDR3: TGTGCCAGCATTGGACGGGGGGCGCACGGGGAGCTGTTTTTT.

The rearrangement links TRBV2 to TRBJ1-4, with a weak D call TRBD1 (6 bases). In germline, CDR1 is SNHLY, CDR2 FYNNEI. CDR3 size: 16 residues. Trimming left V 1 base short and J 8 bases short, with 17 bases between. The CDR3 DNA sequence: TGTGCCAGCAGTGAAGGTTGGGCAGGGGAGGGGGAAAAACTGTTTTTT. Translation gives CASSEGWAGEGEKLFF.

This chain connects TRBV6-6 to TRBJ2-2, with D hard to call. This CDR3 region has 12 residues. CDR1 is MNHNY, CDR2 SVGAGI, per germline (reference sequence). V was cut by 6 bases and J by 6 bases, with 8 bases left in between. The CDR3 here is CASSLLAGELFF. CDR3 coding DNA: TGTGCCAGCAGCCTCTTAGCCGGGGAGCTGTTTTTT.

This sequence joins TRBV9 and TRBJ2-5; D is possibly TRBD1 (6 bases). The CDR3 covers 16 residues. The V gene lost 9 bases and the J gene lost 0 bases, with 21 bases spanning the gap. Germline lookup yields CDR1 SGDLS and CDR2 YYNGEE. The CDR3 loop reads CATPLERGTNQETQYF. The DNA for the CDR3 is TGTGCCACTCCGCTTGAGAGGGGGACAAACCAAGAGACCCAGTACTTC.

As regards this clone: This sample includes further DNA sequences coding for the same CDR3. This chain joins TRBV5-4 and TRBJ2-7, with unresolved D. The CDR3 consists of 11 residues. Germline CDR1 and CDR2: SGHNT and YYREEE (reference sequence). The V gene lost 0 bases and the J gene lost 6 bases, with 4 bases spanning the gap. CDR3 amino acids: CASSLEGEQYF. In DNA, the CDR3 is TGTGCCAGCAGCTTGGAAGGCGAGCAGTACTTC.

CDR3 sequence (DNA): TGTGCCAGCAGTAGCAGGGGGTTGGTGTGGACAGATACGCAGTATTTT. Translated, it gives CASSSRGLVWTDTQYF. The chain couples TRBV28 to TRBJ2-3, with 7 bases fitting TRBD1. V shed 5 bases, J shed 3 bases, and the junction held 11 bases outside the gene matches. Germline CDR1 reads MDHEN; CDR2 reads SYDVKM. This CDR3 has 16 residues.

The chain carries TRBV5-4 and TRBJ1-2; D is perhaps TRBD1 (6 bases). Germline V CDR1 and CDR2: SGHNT, YYREEE (reference sequence). The CDR3 is 15 residues long. V dropped 3 bases and J dropped 3 bases, with 15 bases sitting between them. Written as DNA, the CDR3 is TGTGCCAGCAGCTCCCGGACAGCTAGAGACTATGGCTACACCTTC. Residues: CASSSRTARDYGYTF.

The CDR3 loop reads CASSLGRGLANEQFF. The CDR3 DNA sequence: TGTGCCAGCAGCTTAGGGAGGGGACTAGCGAATGAGCAGTTCTTC. The chain employs TRBV11-3 and TRBJ2-1; 10 bases map to TRBD2. CDR3 length: 15 amino acids. Germline V lookup: CDR1 SGHNT, CDR2 YENEEA. V gave up 1 base and J gave up 7 bases; unmatched junction bases: 4.

V gene TRBV11-2 combines with J gene TRBJ1-1; D unresolved. The CDR3 runs to 16 residues. CDR1 and CDR2 (germline): SGHAT, FQNNGV. V was shortened by 3 bases and J by 1 base, with 15 bases between the two germline ends. The CDR3 DNA follows: TGTGCCAGCAGCTTCCCTTCCCGGGCGGCGAACACTGAAGCTTTCTTT. This gives the protein CASSFPSRAANTEAFF.

The CDR3 nucleotides read TGTGCCAGCACCTCGGGGGTCTCCTACAATGAGCAGTTCTTC. This encodes CASTSGVSYNEQFF. The chain combines TRBV6-6 with TRBJ2-1, with TRBD2 as a possible D gene (6 bases). This CDR3 spans 14 amino acids. The germline V gene encodes CDR1 MNHNY and CDR2 SVGAGI (reference sequence). Trimming left V 7 bases short and J 0 bases short, with 10 bases between.

The genes are TRBV27 and TRBJ1-1; D is ambiguous. Trimming stripped 5 bases from V and 9 bases from J, with 19 bases between. There are 14 residues in the CDR3. CDR1 is MNHEY, CDR2 SMNVEV, per germline (reference sequence). The CDR3 DNA is TGTGCCAGCAGTCCAAGCCAGACAACACTGAAAGCTTTCTTT. Translating gives CASSPSQTTLKAFF.

The rearrangement links TRBV6-5 to TRBJ2-2; a possible D gene is TRBD1 (5 bases). With 2 bases removed from V and 5 bases from J, the gap between germline ends came to 9 bases. The CDR3 has 14 residues. Per the germline V gene, CDR1 is MNHEY and CDR2 is SVGAGI. DNA of the CDR3: TGTGCCAGCAGTTACCAGGGCCCGACCGGGGAGCTGTTTTTT. This gives the protein CASSYQGPTGELFF.

The V call is TRBV4-1, the J call TRBJ2-3, with D possibly TRBD1 on 8 matching bases. The CDR3 runs to 16 residues. The germline V and J ends were trimmed by 2 bases and 1 base, with 13 bases remaining between them. Per germline, CDR1 MGHRA and CDR2 YSYEKL. CDR3 residues: CASSQTTGGGTDTQYF. CDR3 bases: TGCGCCAGCAGCCAAACTACAGGGGGGGGCACAGATACGCAGTATTTT.